The 25 T cell receptor beta chains below come from one sample, sequenced in a study of blood T cell repertoires in COVID-19. The repertoire was sequenced with immunoSEQ multiplex PCR; TCRdb's copy has only in-frame clones and lacks some. The sample holds roughly 200,000 clones, around 87% seen once. Sequenced sample: PBMCs or T cells enriched from blood (not recorded which). These receptors came from a young man in a cohort exposed to, infected with or recovered from COVID-19 (not recorded which).

This chain uses TRBV5-1 with TRBJ2-7, with 9 bases identical to TRBD2. Germline CDR1 and CDR2: SGHRS and YFSETQ. The CDR3 contains 15 residues. V dropped 1 base and J dropped 2; count of bases not matched to a gene: 4. CDR3 in amino acids: CASSLLTSGTYEQYF. CDR3 nucleotide sequence: TGCGCCAGCAGCTTGTTGACTAGCGGAACCTACGAGCAGTACTTC. Based on the CDR3 plus reference TRBV5-1 and TRBJ2-7, the full variable domain is KAGVTQTPRYLIKTRGQQVTLSCSPISGHRSVSWYQQTPGQGLQFLFEYFSETQRNKGNFPGRFSGRQFSNSRSEMNVSTLELGDSALYLCASSLLTSGTYEQYFGPGTRLTVT.

This chain links TRBV5-1 with TRBJ2-4; 7 nucleotides line up with TRBD2. The CDR3 spans 17 residues. Trimming at V came to 4 bases and at J to 1 base, leaving 11 bases not matched to a gene. Germline CDR1 reads SGHRS; CDR2 reads YFSETQ. CDR3 residues: CASSHAGGSHAKNIQYF. DNA for the CDR3: TGCGCCAGCAGCCATGCGGGCGGGAGTCATGCCAAAAACATTCAGTACTTC.

The J gene is TRBJ2-2, the V gene TRBV24-1; a weak D match, TRBD1 (5 bases). This CDR3 is 15 amino acids long. Between the trimmed V and J ends, which lost 5 bases and 4 bases, there was a span of 13 bases. CDR1 and CDR2 (germline): KGHDR, SFDVKD. The CDR3 protein is CATSAPQGATGELFF. The DNA for the CDR3 is TGTGCCACCAGTGCGCCACAAGGGGCCACCGGGGAGCTGTTTTTT.

J is TRBJ1-6 and V is TRBV14; D gene ambiguous. Per germline, CDR1 SGHDN and CDR2 FVKESK. There are 14 residues in the CDR3. V lost 0 bases and J lost 3, with 3 bases in between. The CDR3: CASSQDIYNSPLHF. The CDR3 coding sequence is TGTGCCAGCAGCCAAGACATCTATAATTCACCCCTCCACTTT.

This chain links TRBV20-1 with TRBJ2-5; D is perhaps TRBD1 (5 bases). V was cut by 6 bases and J by 5 bases, with 10 bases left in between. The length of the CDR3 is 11 residues. CDR1 is DFQATT, CDR2 SNEGSKA, per germline (reference sequence). CDR3 in amino acids: CSAPAGETQYF. The CDR3 DNA reads as TGCAGTGCCCCCGCAGGGGAGACCCAGTACTTC.

The rearrangement uses TRBV6-2 or TRBV6-3 and TRBJ2-6, with D hard to call. The CDR3 runs to 17 residues. Trimming shortened V by 6 bases and J by 4 bases, and 19 bases separated the two germline ends. In germline, CDR1 is MNHEY, CDR2 SVGEGT. CDR3 region: CASSRSASGRGANVLTF. CDR3 in DNA: TGTGCCAGCAGCCGATCGGCCTCAGGTAGGGGGGCCAACGTCCTGACTTTC.

This sequence joins TRBV5-4 and TRBJ2-3; tentatively, D is TRBD2 (5 bases). The CDR3 is made up of 12 amino acids. V gave up 2 bases and J gave up 9 bases, with 10 bases separating them. From germline, CDR1 is SGHNT and CDR2 YYREEE (reference sequence). The chain's CDR3 is CASSLRGETQYF. For the CDR3, the DNA is TGTGCCAGCAGCTTACGGGGAGAGACGCAGTATTTT.

This clone appeared a few times. V and J are TRBV28 and TRBJ1-1, with D unclear. Trimming stripped 4 bases from V and 4 bases from J, with 7 bases between. The CDR3 contains 12 residues. CDR1 MDHEN and CDR2 SYDVKM come from the germline V gene. CDR3 amino acids: CASSSGITEAFF. CDR3 sequence (DNA): TGTGCCAGCAGTTCGGGGATCACTGAAGCTTTCTTT.

V gene TRBV28 combines with J gene TRBJ1-2; 8 nucleotides align to TRBD1. The CDR3 sequence is 14 residues long. The V gene end was trimmed by 3 bases and the J gene end by 6 bases; junction bases not matched to a gene: 6. In germline, CDR1 is MDHEN, CDR2 SYDVKM. CDR3 residues: CASSLAGGVHGYTF. CDR3 in DNA: TGTGCCAGCAGTTTGGCAGGGGGCGTTCATGGCTACACCTTC.

The chain joins TRBV3-1 (or the pseudogene TRBV3-2) to TRBJ1-5, with unresolved D. V was clipped by 5 bases and J by 4 bases, with 18 bases between them. This CDR3 is built from 16 residues. Looked up from germline, CDR1 is LGHDT and CDR2 is YNNKEL (reference sequence). The CDR3 coding sequence is TGTGCCAGCAGCTACGGAGCCCGGGGAGCAAATCAGCCCCAGCATTTT. Its protein product is CASSYGARGANQPQHF.

The rearrangement links TRBV9 to TRBJ2-7; 9 nucleotides align to TRBD1. This CDR3 has 16 amino acids. Trimming took 3 bases from V and 6 from J; bases not matched to a gene: 13. CDR1 is SGDLS and CDR2 is YYNGEE in the germline V gene. CDR3 region: CASSEGGGQGTSEQYF. DNA of the CDR3: TGTGCCAGCAGCGAGGGGGGAGGACAGGGGACTTCCGAGCAGTACTTC.

The rearrangement uses TRBV19 and TRBJ1-2; D might be TRBD1 (6 bases). The V end was cut by 9 bases, the J end by 1 base, with 18 bases between. CDR3 length equals 15 residues. CDR1 and CDR2 from the germline V gene are LNHDA and SQIVND (reference sequence). CDR3 in amino acids: CASEEQGRFNYGYTF. The CDR3 DNA reads as TGTGCCAGCGAAGAACAGGGCCGCTTTAACTATGGCTACACCTTC.

This chain uses TRBV7-2 with TRBJ2-3; D is possibly TRBD1 (6 bases). The CDR3 runs to 18 residues. V shed 0 bases and J shed 1 base, with 17 bases lying between them. Germline CDR1 reads SGHTA; CDR2 reads FQGNSA. CDR3 in amino acids: CASSLAPPGVGGTDTQYF. CDR3 DNA: TGTGCCAGCAGCTTAGCGCCTCCAGGGGTAGGGGGCACAGATACGCAGTATTTT.

The rearrangement joins TRBV7-9 to TRBJ1-5; D may be TRBD1 (5 bases). Per germline, CDR1 SEHNR and CDR2 FQNEAQ (reference sequence). V shed 5 bases and J shed 9 bases, with 14 bases lying between them. This CDR3 is 13 amino acids long. CDR3 bases: TGTGCCAGCAGCCAAGGGGATGGTTGGCCCCAGCATTTT. Its translation: CASSQGDGWPQHF. The full variable domain, in which reference TRBV7-9 and TRBJ1-5 provide the parts outside the CDR3, is DTGVSQNPRHKITKRGQNVTFRCDPISEHNRLYWYRQTLGQGPEFLTYFQNEAQLEKSRLLSDRFSAERPKGSFSTLEIQRTEQGDSAMYLCASSQGDGWPQHFGDGTRLSIL.

The rearrangement uses TRBV25-1 and TRBJ2-2, with TRBD2 as a possible D gene (5 bases). Deletions cut 7 bases from V and 7 bases from J, with 19 bases between. CDR3 length: 15 amino acids. CDR1 and CDR2 (germline): MGHDK, SYGVNS. CDR3 sequence: CASTPEFGVGGELFF. The CDR3 coding sequence is TGTGCCAGCACCCCCGAGTTCGGGGTTGGCGGGGAGCTGTTTTTT.

This chain uses TRBV4-1 with TRBJ2-7; the D gene is possibly TRBD1 (5 bases). Trimming left V 7 bases short and J 3 bases short, with 19 bases between. This CDR3 has 15 residues. Germline V CDR1 and CDR2: MGHRA, YSYEKL. The DNA of the CDR3 is TGCGCCAGCACCATGGATTTAGGACACGTCTACGAGCAGTACTTC. Protein: CASTMDLGHVYEQYF.

A single count supports this clone. This chain links TRBV6-5 with TRBJ1-2; 7 bases align to TRBD1. The length of the CDR3 is 13 residues. The V and J ends lost 8 bases and 7 bases, in that order; junction bases with no gene match: 10. The germline gives CDR1 MNHEY, CDR2 SVGAGI. The CDR3 DNA is TGTGCCAGCCTTCCCTTACAGGGGTCTGGCTACACCTTC. Translated: CASLPLQGSGYTF.

This chain joins TRBV3-1 (or the pseudogene TRBV3-2) and TRBJ2-1, with TRBD2 as a possible D gene (6 bases). Germline CDR1 is LGHDT and CDR2 is YNNKEL (reference sequence). This CDR3 has 17 amino acids. Trimming took 4 bases from V and 9 from J, leaving 25 bases between them. This CDR3 reads CASSLPAGTRGYGEQFF. CDR3 nucleotides: TGTGCCAGCAGCCTACCCGCGGGGACCAGAGGTTATGGTGAGCAGTTCTTC.

The V and J genes are TRBV13 and TRBJ2-6; no clear D gene. The CDR3 runs 15 residues. The V gene lost 2 bases and the J gene lost 1 base, with 6 bases spanning the gap. Germline V gene sequence: CDR1 PRHDT, CDR2 FYEKMQ (reference sequence). CDR3 in amino acids: CASSLSRSGANVLTF. CDR3 coding DNA: TGTGCCAGCAGCTTATCCAGATCTGGGGCCAACGTCCTGACTTTC.

In DNA form, the CDR3 reads TGTGCCAGCAGTTTCTCGGGAGACAATCAGCCCCAGCATTTT. As protein: CASSFSGDNQPQHF. The chain has TRBV28 and TRBJ1-5, with unresolved D. V dropped 3 bases and J dropped 3 bases, with 9 bases sitting between them. This CDR3 is 14 amino acids long. CDR1 MDHEN and CDR2 SYDVKM come from the germline V gene.

The V and J genes are TRBV5-1 and TRBJ2-5; 11 bases are shared with TRBD2. V was pared by 6 bases and J by 3 bases, with 4 bases of the junction left unmatched. CDR1 and CDR2 (germline): SGHRS, YFSETQ. CDR3 length: 14 residues. The CDR3 sequence: CASKRGLAEETQYF. The CDR3 DNA follows: TGCGCCAGCAAAAGGGGACTAGCGGAAGAGACCCAGTACTTC.

The genes are TRBV28 and TRBJ2-5; possibly TRBD2 for D (6 bases). CDR3 length: 13 residues. CDR1 is MDHEN and CDR2 is SYDVKM in the germline V gene. V dropped 5 bases and J dropped 3 bases, with 10 bases sitting between them. The CDR3 nucleotides read TGTGCCAGCAGTCCGGCGGGAAAAGAGACCCAGTACTTC. This sequence encodes CASSPAGKETQYF.

In regard to this clone: The same CDR3 can be traced to other DNA sequences in this sample. V and J are TRBV6-5 and TRBJ2-3, with D possibly being TRBD1 (5 bases). Per germline, CDR1 MNHEY and CDR2 SVGAGI. The CDR3 totals 14 residues. The V end lost 0 bases, the J end lost 1 base, and 5 bases lay between the germline ends. The CDR3, as DNA: TGTGCCAGCAGTTACTCCAGGGGCACAGATACGCAGTATTTT. Translation gives CASSYSRGTDTQYF.

The V and J genes are TRBV19 and TRBJ2-1; 8 bases agree with TRBD2. The CDR3 runs to 18 residues. The V gene's germline CDR1 is LNHDA and CDR2 SQIVND (reference sequence). The V segment lost 9 bases and the J segment 9 bases; nucleotides outside the gene matches: 25. Here the CDR3 reads CASRQFGDRAGAMGEQFF. CDR3 DNA: TGTGCCAGCCGACAATTTGGGGATAGAGCGGGAGCCATGGGTGAGCAGTTCTTC.

This rearrangement joins TRBV4-2 to TRBJ1-2; 7 bases agree with TRBD1. Looked up from germline, CDR1 is LGHNA and CDR2 is YNFKEQ. This CDR3 has 18 amino acids. Trimming at V came to 2 bases and at J to 1 base, leaving 13 bases not matched to a gene. CDR3 nucleotides: TGTGCCAGCAGCCAACGGACCAAGGGGACAGCTATTAACTATGGCTACACCTTC. Translating gives CASSQRTKGTAINYGYTF.